A selection of T cell receptor beta chains follows, all from one sample in a study of OX40 agonist ivuxolimab in advanced cancers. Using immunoSEQ multiplex PCR, the repertoire was profiled, and TCRdb retains in-frame clones only, with some absent. The sample lists around 16,000 clones, about 86% occurring once. Sequenced here: CD4+ or CD8+ T cells sorted from blood, sampled in a trial of the OX40 agonist ivuxolimab. All receptors come from an adult with an advanced solid tumor such as melanoma, head and neck, liver or kidney cancer. Both conserved end residues are part of each CDR3. The D gene is left open where the match is weak. Size is omitted from some rows. Given values are once, few, many or a class for expanded clones.

V	J	D	size	CDR3	DNA
TRBV5-1	TRBJ2-1	-	-	CASSFEGHHWNEQFF	TGCGCCAGCAGCTTCGAGGGACACCACTGGAATGAGCAGTTCTTC
TRBV10-3	TRBJ2-7	-	-	CAISESAATYEQYF	TGTGCCATCAGTGAGTCTGCTGCGACCTACGAGCAGTACTTC
TRBV6-1	TRBJ2-3	-	once	CAALRRRDTQYF	TGTGCCGCCCTGAGGCGCAGAGATACGCAGTATTTT
TRBV10-1	TRBJ2-5	TRBD1	-	CATSTGAQGETQYF	TGCGCCACCTCGACAGGGGCCCAAGGGGAGACCCAGTACTTC
TRBV7-3	TRBJ2-1	TRBD2	-	CASRPPGLANNEQFF	TGTGCCAGCAGACCACCGGGACTAGCCAACAATGAGCAGTTCTTC
TRBV19	TRBJ2-2	TRBD2	-	CASRLAGVRTGELFF	TGTGCCAGTAGGCTAGCGGGAGTACGGACCGGGGAGCTGTTTTTT
TRBV28	TRBJ2-5	TRBD1	-	CASSPAGQGETQYF	TGTGCCAGCAGTCCCGCCGGACAGGGAGAGACCCAGTACTTC
TRBV27	TRBJ2-7	-	-	CASSFHGSSYEQYF	TGTGCCAGCAGTTTCCACGGGAGCTCCTACGAGCAGTACTTC
TRBV28	TRBJ2-2	TRBD1	once	CASSLPTGAGELFF	TGTGCCAGCAGTTTACCAACAGGGGCCGGGGAGCTGTTTTTT
TRBV6-1	TRBJ2-7	-	-	CASSRDAWEQYF	TGTGCCAGCAGCCGGGACGCCTGGGAGCAGTACTTC
TRBV28	TRBJ2-3	-	few	CASSLRARATQYF	TGTGCCAGCAGTTTAAGGGCTAGAGCTACGCAGTATTTT
TRBV7-2	TRBJ1-6	-	-	CASSSGQYSPLHF	TGTGCCAGCAGCTCAGGACAGTATTCACCCCTCCACTTT
TRBV2	TRBJ1-5	TRBD1	-	CASSGTGVNQPQHF	TGTGCCAGCAGTGGGACAGGGGTCAATCAGCCCCAGCATTTT
TRBV19	TRBJ1-5	-	-	CASSAQVRNQPQHF	TGTGCCAGTAGTGCGCAGGTCCGCAATCAGCCCCAGCATTTT